This TCR beta chain was recorded in a study of beta chain features in type 1 diabetes. Germline loops: CDR1 LNHNV, CDR2 YYDKDF (reference sequence). V shed 4 bases and J 6 bases; nucleotides not matched to a gene: 5. The CDR3 consists of 13 residues. One heparinised draw of blood, averaging around 120 mL, came from each donor. Expressed TCRB transcripts were sequenced, since all the RNA that had been isolated was reverse transcribed. An average around 3.3 million reads came from naive, central memory and regulatory T cell samples. Sequencing was performed with immunoSEQ multiplex PCR; in TCRdb, only in-frame clones are kept and a portion is missing. Counted here are fewer than 400,000 clones, under 8.5% occurring once; the ten biggest clones make up more than 0.4%.

Sequenced material: central memory CD4+ T cells from blood. The receptor was derived from a woman between 18 and 30 years old in good health. The V call is TRBV15, the J call TRBJ2-7; 8 bases are shared with TRBD2. DNA of the CDR3: TGTGCCACCAGCAAACGGGAGGGTTCCGAGCAGTACTTC. Residues: CATSKREGSEQYF.